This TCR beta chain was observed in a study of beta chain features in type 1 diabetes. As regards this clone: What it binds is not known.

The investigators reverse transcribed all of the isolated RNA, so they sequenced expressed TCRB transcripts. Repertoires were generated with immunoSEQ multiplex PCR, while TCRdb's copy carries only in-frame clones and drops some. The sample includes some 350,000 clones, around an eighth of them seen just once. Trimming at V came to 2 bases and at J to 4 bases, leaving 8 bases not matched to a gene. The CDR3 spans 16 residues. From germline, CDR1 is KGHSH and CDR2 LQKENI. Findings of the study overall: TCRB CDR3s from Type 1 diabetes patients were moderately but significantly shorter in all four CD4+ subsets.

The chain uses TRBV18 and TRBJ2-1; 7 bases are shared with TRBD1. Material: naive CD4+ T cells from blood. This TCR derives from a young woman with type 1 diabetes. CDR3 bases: TGTGCCAGCTCACCAGGGACAGCAGACCTTTACAATGAGCAGTTCTTC. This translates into CASSPGTADLYNEQFF.